Reported below is one T cell receptor beta chain. No antigen is known for it. The sample comes from a study of blood T cells in healthy people across ages. Study details: Through template switching, about one barcoded beta molecule was captured per two T cells, as measured in model experiments. Overall study findings and caveats: Any conclusive comparison of naive versus antigen-experienced cells was prevented by using unsorted PBMCs.

This CDR3 spans 14 amino acids. The V and J ends lost 2 bases and 4 bases respectively, with 9 bases between them. The germline gives CDR1 MDHEN, CDR2 SYDVKM. Through a sample-barcoded 5' primer and a J-beta primer mix, a second PCR was run for roughly 6 to 12 cycles. TCRdb recomputed calls from the 5' RACE reads with MiXCR, one row per CDR3 protein. The table shows about 640,000 distinct CDR3 sequences, with roughly 58% occurring only once. Sequencing was carried out using blood. This TCR came from a man aged 60 to 75 in good health. This chain connects TRBV28 to TRBJ2-1; no clear D. CDR3 sequence (DNA): TGTGCCAGCAGTTTAGATGGGGTTTACAATGAGCAGTTCTTC. Protein product: CASSLDGVYNEQFF.